This is a list of T cell receptor beta chains from one sample in a study of beta chain features in type 1 diabetes. The assay was immunoSEQ multiplex PCR, and TCRdb's table has in-frame clones only and misses some. Of 120,000 to 150,000 clones listed, about 13% are singletons. Sequenced sample: central memory CD4+ T cells from blood. These TCRs come from a young man with type 1 diabetes. Both conserved end residues are part of each CDR3. Each record gives: D gene, V gene, clone size, J gene, CDR3 DNA, CDR3 protein. The D gene is left open where the match is weak. Where a row states a size, it is once, few, many or the class of an expanded clone; other rows omit it.

D: .; V: TRBV30; size: few; J: TRBJ2-2; DNA: TGTGCCTGGAGTCTCGGACAGATCTCCACCGGGGAGCTGTTTTTT; CDR3: CAWSLGQISTGELFF
D: .; V: TRBV10-3; size: few; J: TRBJ2-3; DNA: TGTGCCATCAGTGGCGGCACAGGCGTCACAGATACGCAGTATTTT; CDR3: CAISGGTGVTDTQYF
D: .; V: TRBV7-9; size: .; J: TRBJ1-3; DNA: TGTGCCAGCACCGCGGTCTACACCATATATTTT; CDR3: CASTAVYTIYF
D: .; V: TRBV2; size: .; J: TRBJ2-1; DNA: TGTGCCAGCAGTGCTGAGGCGGAGTCCTACAATGAGCAGTTCTTC; CDR3: CASSAEAESYNEQFF
D: TRBD1; V: TRBV4-1; size: few; J: TRBJ1-2; DNA: TGCGCCAGCAGCCAAGATGAATCCCGGGACAGGATTTGGAGGGGCTACACCTTC; CDR3: CASSQDESRDRIWRGYTF
D: TRBD1; V: TRBV4-3; size: few; J: TRBJ1-4; DNA: TGCGCCAGCAGCCGCGACAGGGTAGCGTCTAATGAAAAACTGTTTTTT; CDR3: CASSRDRVASNEKLFF
D: TRBD2; V: TRBV7-9; size: many; J: TRBJ2-5; DNA: TGTGCCAGCAGTCCAACTAGCGACCAAGAGACCCAGTACTTC; CDR3: CASSPTSDQETQYF
D: .; V: TRBV5-4; size: .; J: TRBJ2-5; DNA: TGTGCCAGCAGCTTGGTGCTTAACCAAGAGACCCAGTACTTC; CDR3: CASSLVLNQETQYF
D: .; V: TRBV5-6; size: .; J: TRBJ2-2; DNA: TGTGCCAGCAGCTTGTCCACCGGGGAGCTGTTTTTT; CDR3: CASSLSTGELFF
D: .; V: TRBV7-2; size: few; J: TRBJ2-5; DNA: TGTGCCAGCAGCCCGGGACATTACCGGGGGACCCAGTACTTC; CDR3: CASSPGHYRGTQYF
D: .; V: TRBV10-2; size: few; J: TRBJ2-7; DNA: TGCGCCAGCAGTGACCCAAACTCCTACGAGCAGTACTTC; CDR3: CASSDPNSYEQYF
D: TRBD2; V: TRBV15; size: many; J: TRBJ2-1; DNA: TGTGCCACCAGCACGACTAGCATCAATGAGCAGTTCTTC; CDR3: CATSTTSINEQFF
D: TRBD1; V: TRBV6-6; size: .; J: TRBJ1-1; DNA: TGTGCCAGCAGCGGGGGGCATACAGGGGCGGAAGCTTTCTTT; CDR3: CASSGGHTGAEAFF
D: TRBD1; V: TRBV15; size: .; J: TRBJ1-1; DNA: TGTGCCACCAGCAGAGATAAGACAGGGAAAGGCGAGAACACTGAAGCTTTCTTT; CDR3: CATSRDKTGKGENTEAFF
D: .; V: TRBV7-9; size: .; J: TRBJ2-3; DNA: TGTGCCAGCAGCTTATCCTTGGTGCGCGCAGATACGCAGTATTTT; CDR3: CASSLSLVRADTQYF
D: TRBD1; V: TRBV5-1; size: .; J: TRBJ2-1; DNA: TGCGCCAGCAGCTTTGGGGACAGGGAGACCAACAATGAGCAGTTCTTC; CDR3: CASSFGDRETNNEQFF
D: TRBD1; V: TRBV5-1; size: .; J: TRBJ1-1; DNA: TGCGCCAGCAGCTCGACAGGGTGGGCCCCGAACACTGAAGCTTTCTTT; CDR3: CASSSTGWAPNTEAFF